This TCR beta chain emerged from a study of beta chain features in type 1 diabetes (dated by TCRdb to 2016 to 2018). General notes on the study: No differences in mean age, gender distribution, total cell number or subset yield were found between patients and healthy donors. A total of some 110 million sorted cells were examined across all samples, and a strong correlation was observed between cell number per subset and RNA yield. The study compared TCRB repertoires of sorted circulating CD4+ T cell subsets between recently diagnosed type 1 diabetes patients and matched healthy donors. Whereas all 30 or so donors provided naive and central memory subsets, regulatory and stem cell-like memory subsets were isolated from just 8 patients and roughly 8 healthy donors. General study outcomes and caveats: Fewer insertions and more nucleotide deletions at VDJ recombination sites were observed in patients with type 1 diabetes, implying thymic rearrangement abnormalities. Sequencing cDNA rather than genomic DNA could over-represent highly expressing activated cells, although activation and CD3 levels did not differ between groups. Shorter templates might have been favored by PCR, but patient and control samples were amplified and corrected together, so both groups would have been affected equally by any skew. A moderate but significant shortening of TCRB CDR3 length was observed in type 1 diabetes patients in all four CD4+ subsets. Because small numbers of individuals were included in the HLA sub-analyses, any influence of HLA type on TCRB rearrangement was left unresolved. Naive, central memory and regulatory TCRB repertoires appeared more similar among patients than among healthy donors.

V sheds 7 bases and J sheds 1 base, leaving 13 bases between their ends. The germline V gene yields SGHTA for CDR1 and FQGNSA for CDR2. The CDR3 sequence holds 15 residues, the cysteine and phenylalanine included. The retained sequence is limited to the CDR3, 45 bases, with the frame set at the first base. A single peripheral blood draw of 95 to 150 mL on average was collected from each donor into heparinised tubes. Using a panel that included CD45RO, CCR7, CD25, CD127, CD95 and CD27, naive, central memory, regulatory and stem cell-like memory CD4+ T cells were sorted on a BD FACSAria II. All sorted populations exceeded 95% purity. PBMCs were isolated right away by Lymphoprep density gradient centrifugation and were stained directly, without culture. So that batch effects would be minimized, each experiment stained and sorted samples in pairs, pairing one healthy donor with one patient. Concerning this clone itself: The antigen this receptor binds is unknown. The sample holds no much larger clone one base away, and base qualities are not on file.

The entire amount of isolated RNA was reverse transcribed using the High Capacity cDNA Reverse Transcription Kit, so the sequenced TCRB transcripts were expressed ones. Deep immunoSEQ sequencing was performed on naive, central memory and regulatory T cell samples, with an average of roughly 3.3 million total reads per sample. After sorted cells were lysed in RLT buffer, RNA was extracted with DNase-treated RNeasy Micro or Mini kits, with the choice depending on cell number. To prevent cross-contamination, every cell subset was processed on its own, while patient and healthy donor samples were processed together. Using the immunoSEQ multiplex PCR, TCRB sequences were amplified from cDNA into 87-bp fragments spanning the CDR3 region. Sequencing of the amplicons was performed on the Illumina HiSeq platform. For the original study's pipeline: PCR bias was corrected computationally using synthetic template baselines, and reads within Hamming distance 2 were collapsed, with unmergeable singletons discarded. Reads were aligned against IMGT to assign V, D and J genes, CDR3 length and insertions or deletions at six rearrangement sites. Clonotype counts were normalized to sorted cell number within each subset before computing true diversity and Gini coefficients with the tcR R package. Repertoire sharing was quantified using the overlap coefficient calculated on TCRB nucleotide sequences. This is the immuneACCESS table as TCRdb keeps it, with only in-frame sequences that have V and J called. A part of the clones is gone; compared with another copy, unresolved V genes explain less than half, and the rest is unexplained. V and J calls and clone size are as listed in that table; D and trimming were resolved from the DNA. Counted in this sample were fewer than 400,000 clones; 7% to 10% of them appeared once. The leading ten clones occupy around 1% of the sample.

In this chain, TRBV7-2 is recombined with TRBJ2-2; no confident D gene assignment can be made. The source is a man aged 25 to 40 with type 1 diabetes. Sample: central memory CD4+ T cells from blood. The CDR3 loop reads CASKRPEENTGELFF. Here is the DNA: TGTGCCAGCAAACGACCGGAAGAGAACACCGGGGAGCTGTTTTTT. Beyond the CDR3, the reference TRBV7-2 and TRBJ2-2 genes provide the residues; the full variable domain reads: GAGVSQSPSNKVTEKGKDVELRCDPISGHTALYWYRQSLGQGLEFLIYFQGNSAPDKSGLPSDRFSAERTGGSVSTLTIQRTQQEDSAVYLCASKRPEENTGELFFGEGSRLTVL.